The 17 T cell receptor beta chains reported below all come from one sample, sequenced in a study of T cells in localized non-small cell lung cancer. Sequencing was performed with immunoSEQ multiplex PCR; in TCRdb, only in-frame clones are kept and a portion is missing. This table has 40,000 to 55,000 clones, 80% appearing once. The sequencing used PBMCs, collected before any cancer treatment. Every receptor here comes from a woman aged 35-75 years with stage II lung adenocarcinoma.

The V and J genes are TRBV5-1 and TRBJ1-2; 7 nucleotides agree with TRBD1. V was pared by 2 bases and J by 2 bases, with 12 bases of the junction left unmatched. CDR3 length: 17 residues. Germline-derived CDR1 and CDR2 are SGHRS and YFSETQ. The CDR3 loop reads CASSFGAQGGVNYGYTF. CDR3 coding DNA: TGCGCCAGCAGCTTTGGGGCCCAGGGGGGCGTGAACTATGGCTACACCTTC.

The V call is TRBV10-3, the J call TRBJ1-3, with TRBD1 identical over 7 bases. Trimming at V came to 8 bases and at J to 2 bases, leaving 3 bases not matched to a gene. From germline, CDR1 is ENHRY and CDR2 SYGVKD. CDR3 size: 13 residues. The CDR3 region is CAIAGGAGNTIYF. Written as DNA, the CDR3 is TGTGCCATCGCAGGGGGAGCTGGAAACACCATATATTTT.

The chain combines TRBV11-1 with TRBJ1-1, with TRBD1 matching over 9 bases. V dropped 6 bases and J dropped 4; count of bases not matched to a gene: 6. The CDR3 loop spans 14 amino acids. Germline loops: CDR1 SGHAT, CDR2 FQDESV (reference sequence). CDR3: CASRKGTGSTEAFF. CDR3 bases: TGTGCCAGCAGGAAGGGGACAGGGTCCACTGAAGCTTTCTTT.

The rearrangement links TRBV6-1 to TRBJ1-2; no clear D. CDR1 is MNHNS, CDR2 SASEGT, per germline. This CDR3 contains 13 residues. V dropped 0 bases and J dropped 5 bases, with 7 bases sitting between them. CDR3 sequence: CASSEAASYGYTF. CDR3 in DNA: TGTGCCAGCAGTGAAGCAGCATCTTATGGCTACACCTTC.

The chain carries TRBV10-2 and TRBJ1-2; TRBD1 is a possible D gene (5 bases). This CDR3 is built from 12 residues. Trimming stripped 3 bases from V and 8 bases from J, with 10 bases between. Germline V gives CDR1 WSHSY, CDR2 SAAADI. This CDR3 is CASSDGARGYTF. CDR3 nucleotides: TGCGCCAGCAGTGATGGGGCACGGGGCTACACCTTC.

V usage is TRBV7-9 and J usage is TRBJ1-1, with no clear D. The CDR3 length is 14 residues. Germline CDR1 reads SEHNR; CDR2 reads FQNEAQ (reference sequence). V dropped 1 base and J dropped 1 base, with 7 bases sitting between them. Here the CDR3 reads CASSLEVRNTEAFF. CDR3 nucleotides: TGTGCCAGCAGCTTAGAAGTCAGGAACACTGAAGCTTTCTTT.

The chain carries TRBV14 and TRBJ2-7, with 7 positions matching TRBD1. Germline V gives CDR1 SGHDN, CDR2 FVKESK. V lost 1 base and J lost 4; bases outside the gene matches: 10. The CDR3 totals 16 residues. Here the CDR3 reads CASSQVSRQGWYEQYF. CDR3 nucleotides: TGTGCCAGCAGCCAAGTCAGTAGACAGGGATGGTACGAGCAGTACTTC.

The table lists this clone with a few counts. V gene TRBV5-5 combines with J gene TRBJ1-2, with 9 bases lining up with TRBD1. Germline trimming cut 4 bases from V and 2 bases from J; bases unmatched to any gene: 12. The germline CDR1 and CDR2 sequences are SGHKS and YYEKEE (reference sequence). The CDR3 runs 17 residues. The CDR3 reads CASSTRLTGTGNYGYTF. CDR3 coding DNA: TGTGCCAGCAGCACACGTTTGACAGGGACAGGGAACTATGGCTACACCTTC.

The chain joins TRBV5-1 to TRBJ1-4, with D possibly TRBD1 on 6 matching bases. Germline loops: CDR1 SGHRS, CDR2 YFSETQ. The CDR3 runs to 15 residues. V was clipped by 4 bases and J by 7 bases, with 17 bases between them. CDR3 nucleotide sequence: TGCGCCAGCAGCCCGGAGGGGGGGGCTGGTGAAAAACTGTTTTTT. As protein: CASSPEGGAGEKLFF.

The V and J genes are TRBV10-1 and TRBJ2-2; D is unresolved. Per the germline V gene, CDR1 is WNHNN and CDR2 is SYGVQD (reference sequence). The CDR3 is 13 amino acids. The germline V and J ends were trimmed by 5 bases and 0 bases, with 4 bases remaining between them. CDR3 amino acids: CASSSPNTGELFF. CDR3 sequence (DNA): TGCGCCAGCAGTTCTCCGAACACCGGGGAGCTGTTTTTT.

The chain joins TRBV5-4 to TRBJ1-1; a possible D gene is TRBD1 (5 bases). Trimming removed 0 bases at V and 1 base at J, with 13 bases between. CDR1 SGHNT and CDR2 YYREEE come from the germline V gene (reference sequence). CDR3 size: 16 residues. The CDR3 DNA is TGTGCCAGCAGCTTGGCCCGGGGACCGAGGAACACTGAAGCTTTCTTT. This encodes CASSLARGPRNTEAFF.

The chain has TRBV6-4 and TRBJ1-2; perhaps TRBD1 as D (6 bases). CDR1 is MRHNA and CDR2 is SNTAGT in the germline V gene. V shed 0 bases and J shed 4 bases, with 9 bases lying between them. The length of the CDR3 is 14 residues. Here the CDR3 DNA reads TGTGCCAGCAGTGACTCAGGGGGGCTCTATGGCTACACCTTC. Protein product: CASSDSGGLYGYTF.

The CDR3 DNA sequence: TGTGCCAGCAGCGACCCCGGGGAGACCCAGTACTTC. It yields the protein CASSDPGETQYF. This sequence joins TRBV9 and TRBJ2-5, with D unresolved. Germline CDR1 SGDLS, CDR2 YYNGEE. The CDR3 consists of 12 residues. The ends were cut back, 3 bases at V and 5 bases at J, with 8 bases in the middle.

The gene calls are TRBV15 and TRBJ2-1, with TRBD1 identical over 9 bases. The V gene's germline CDR1 is LNHNV and CDR2 YYDKDF (reference sequence). Trimming at V came to 0 bases and at J to 9 bases, leaving 9 bases not matched to a gene. This CDR3 is 16 amino acids long. CDR3 residues: CATSREVGTGISEQFF. CDR3 sequence (DNA): TGTGCCACCAGCAGAGAAGTAGGGACAGGGATAAGTGAGCAGTTCTTC.

V and J are TRBV27 and TRBJ2-3, with 7 nucleotides matching TRBD1. Germline trimming cut 9 bases from V and 0 bases from J; bases unmatched to any gene: 9. Germline-derived CDR1 and CDR2 are MNHEY and SMNVEV (reference sequence). The CDR3 covers 15 residues. The CDR3 bases are TGTGCCAGTGGCCGACAGGGAAAAAGCACAGATACGCAGTATTTT. It is translated as CASGRQGKSTDTQYF.

This chain connects TRBV5-1 to TRBJ1-2; D is ambiguous. The CDR3 runs to 15 residues. Germline CDR1 reads SGHRS; CDR2 reads YFSETQ. Trimming pared 0 bases from V and 4 bases from J, leaving 13 bases between. The CDR3 reads CASSLAIGTVYGYTF. CDR3 nucleotide sequence: TGCGCCAGCAGCTTGGCCATAGGAACAGTCTATGGCTACACCTTC. Full variable domain (outside the CDR3, taken from reference TRBV5-1 and TRBJ1-2): KAGVTQTPRYLIKTRGQQVTLSCSPISGHRSVSWYQQTPGQGLQFLFEYFSETQRNKGNFPGRFSGRQFSNSRSEMNVSTLELGDSALYLCASSLAIGTVYGYTFGSGTRLTVV.

The chain uses TRBV19 and TRBJ1-1, with a possible D match to TRBD1 (6 bases). The CDR3 contains 14 residues. Germline CDR1 is LNHDA and CDR2 is SQIVND (reference sequence). Trimming stripped 4 bases from V and 5 bases from J, with 14 bases between. The CDR3 loop reads CASSTTRRGTEAFF. CDR3 DNA: TGTGCCAGTAGTACGACAAGAAGGGGGACTGAAGCTTTCTTT. Combining the CDR3 with reference TRBV19 and TRBJ1-1 gives the whole variable domain DGGITQSPKYLFRKEGQNVTLSCEQNLNHDAMYWYRQDPGQGLRLIYYSQIVNDFQKGDIAEGYSVSREKKESFPLTVTSAQKNPTAFYLCASSTTRRGTEAFFGQGTRLTVV.